Described below is a single T cell receptor beta chain sequence and its context. This record belongs to a study of blood T cell repertoires in COVID-19. For the study at large: Whether acute or convalescent, the COVID-19 samples came from the United States, Italy and Spain. From T cells, B-cell-depleted T cells, or PBMCs came the material, which was cDNA or gDNA.

Source study methods: Researchers report that nucleated cell counts were estimated from reference gene primer amplification. Generated by immunoSEQ multiplex PCR, the TCRdb table keeps only in-frame clones and is missing some. Clonal size and the V and J genes are those of that table, whereas D and trimming came from the DNA. The sample has 120,000 or so clones, approximately 85% seen once. From germline, CDR1 is SGHDT and CDR2 YYEEEE. The CDR3 totals 12 residues. Trimming pared 4 bases from V and 9 bases from J, leaving 13 bases between. This clonotype was sampled from a woman at least 80 years old with acute or convalescent COVID-19. The sequencing sample was made of peripheral blood. This chain joins TRBV5-6 and TRBJ1-2, with TRBD1 as a possible D gene (5 bases). The CDR3 DNA follows: TGTGCCAGCAGCAATAGACAGACGAGCTACACCTTC. It codes for CASSNRQTSYTF. Based on the CDR3 plus reference TRBV5-6 and TRBJ1-2, the full variable domain is DAGVTQSPTHLIKTRGQQVTLRCSPKSGHDTVSWYQQALGQGPQFIFQYYEEEERQRGNFPDRFSGHQFPNYSSELNVNALLLGDSALYLCASSNRQTSYTFGSGTRLTVV.